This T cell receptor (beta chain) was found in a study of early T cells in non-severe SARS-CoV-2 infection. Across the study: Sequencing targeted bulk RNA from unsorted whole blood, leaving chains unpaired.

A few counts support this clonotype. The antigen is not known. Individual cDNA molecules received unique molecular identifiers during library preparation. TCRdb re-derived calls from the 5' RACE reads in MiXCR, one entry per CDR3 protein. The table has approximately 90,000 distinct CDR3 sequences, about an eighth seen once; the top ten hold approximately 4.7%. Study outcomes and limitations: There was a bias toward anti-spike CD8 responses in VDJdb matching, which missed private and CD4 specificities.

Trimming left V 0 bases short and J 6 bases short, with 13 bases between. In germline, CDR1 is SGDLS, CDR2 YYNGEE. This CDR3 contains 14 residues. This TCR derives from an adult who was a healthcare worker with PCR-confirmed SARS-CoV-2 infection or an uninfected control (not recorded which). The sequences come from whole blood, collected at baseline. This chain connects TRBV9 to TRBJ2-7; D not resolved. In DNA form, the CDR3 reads TGTGCCAGCAGCGTAGGTGGACCTCCTACCGAGCAGTACTTC. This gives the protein CASSVGGPPTEQYF.